This T cell receptor (beta chain) was sequenced in a study of blood T cell dynamics during melanoma immunotherapy. This clone has just a few counts. Time point given: pre-treatment baseline. This CDR3 spans 18 amino acids. Germline-derived CDR1 and CDR2 are MGHRA and YSYEKL. The ends lost 1 base at V and 0 bases at J; junction bases unmatched: 2. Sequenced by immunoSEQ multiplex PCR; TCRdb stores in-frame clones only, minus some. The sample consists of some 13,000 clones, about 86% of them appearing once. The genes are TRBV4-1 and TRBJ2-4; 14 bases line up with TRBD2. Sequences were derived from blood, sampled from a patient treated with checkpoint blockade. This clonotype was sampled from a human donor with melanoma. The CDR3 sequence: CASSQGLAGGLAKNIQYF. CDR3 bases: TGCGCCAGCAGCCAAGGACTAGCGGGGGGGCTAGCCAAAAACATTCAGTACTTC.